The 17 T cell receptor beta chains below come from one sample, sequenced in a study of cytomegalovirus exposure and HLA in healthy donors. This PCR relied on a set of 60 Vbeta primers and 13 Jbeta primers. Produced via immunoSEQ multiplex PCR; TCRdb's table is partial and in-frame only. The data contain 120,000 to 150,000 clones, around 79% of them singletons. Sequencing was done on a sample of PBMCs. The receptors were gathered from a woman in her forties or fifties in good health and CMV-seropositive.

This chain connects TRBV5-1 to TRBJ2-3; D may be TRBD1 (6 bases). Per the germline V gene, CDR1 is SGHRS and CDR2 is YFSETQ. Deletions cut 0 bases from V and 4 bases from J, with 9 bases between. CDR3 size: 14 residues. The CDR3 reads CASSLGQVADTQYF. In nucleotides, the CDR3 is TGCGCCAGCAGCTTGGGACAGGTGGCAGATACGCAGTATTTT.

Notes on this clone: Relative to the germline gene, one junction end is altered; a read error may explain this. As DNA, the CDR3 is TGTGCTAGCAGCTTAGCGCGGGGTCAGCCCCAGCATTTT. Protein sequence: CASSLARGQPQHF. The chain uses TRBV7-7 and TRBJ1-5; D uncertain. There are 13 residues in the CDR3. CDR1 SSHAT and CDR2 FNYEAQ come from the germline V gene (reference sequence).

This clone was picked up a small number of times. The CDR3 nucleotides are TGTGCCAGCAGCACTCATTCAGGGAGGGGATTCTCCTACAATGAGCAGTTCTTC. Translation: CASSTHSGRGFSYNEQFF. The chain links TRBV9 to TRBJ2-1; TRBD2 matches 7 bases. CDR1 and CDR2 from the germline V gene are SGDLS and YYNGEE. The CDR3 covers 18 residues. The V gene end was trimmed by 4 bases and the J gene end by 0 bases; junction bases not matched to a gene: 13.

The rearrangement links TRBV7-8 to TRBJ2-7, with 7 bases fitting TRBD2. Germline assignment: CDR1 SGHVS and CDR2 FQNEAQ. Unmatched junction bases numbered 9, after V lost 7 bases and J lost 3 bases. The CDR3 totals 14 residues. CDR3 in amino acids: CASNTSGLIYEQYF. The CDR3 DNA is TGTGCCAGCAACACCTCGGGACTAATCTACGAGCAGTACTTC.

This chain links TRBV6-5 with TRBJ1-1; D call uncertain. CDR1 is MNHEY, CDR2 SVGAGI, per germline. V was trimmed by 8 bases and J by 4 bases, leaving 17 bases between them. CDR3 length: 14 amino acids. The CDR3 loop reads CASSSSAGPTEAFF. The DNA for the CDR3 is TGTGCCAGCTCCTCCTCGGCAGGTCCCACTGAAGCTTTCTTT.

The CDR3 bases are TGCGCCAGCACCCTGACTAGCTCCGGGGAGCTGTTTTTT. Amino acids: CASTLTSSGELFF. This sequence joins TRBV5-1 and TRBJ2-2; TRBD2 agrees at 7 bases. In germline, CDR1 is SGHRS, CDR2 YFSETQ. The CDR3 totals 13 residues. Germline trimming cut 6 bases from V and 6 bases from J; bases unmatched to any gene: 5.

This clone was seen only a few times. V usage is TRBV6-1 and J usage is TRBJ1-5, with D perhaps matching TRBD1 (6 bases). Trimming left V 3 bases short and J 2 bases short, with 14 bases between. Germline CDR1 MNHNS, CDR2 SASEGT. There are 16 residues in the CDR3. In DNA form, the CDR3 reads TGTGCCAGCAGTGAGTTGACAGGTTTAGGCAATCAGCCCCAGCATTTT. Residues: CASSELTGLGNQPQHF.

CDR3 DNA sequence: TGTGCCAGCAGCGCCCGCGTACGGGAGACCCAGTACTTC. It yields the protein CASSARVRETQYF. The chain employs TRBV7-8 and TRBJ2-5; D remains unclear. V was trimmed by 5 bases and J by 5 bases, leaving 12 bases between them. Germline CDR1 reads SGHVS; CDR2 reads FQNEAQ. The length of the CDR3 is 13 residues.

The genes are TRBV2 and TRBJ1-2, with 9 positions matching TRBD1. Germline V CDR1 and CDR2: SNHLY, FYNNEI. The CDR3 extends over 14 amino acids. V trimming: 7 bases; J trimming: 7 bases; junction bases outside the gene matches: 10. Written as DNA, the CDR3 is TGTGCCAGCATTGCCGACAGGGGGTTGGCTGGCTACACCTTC. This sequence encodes CASIADRGLAGYTF.

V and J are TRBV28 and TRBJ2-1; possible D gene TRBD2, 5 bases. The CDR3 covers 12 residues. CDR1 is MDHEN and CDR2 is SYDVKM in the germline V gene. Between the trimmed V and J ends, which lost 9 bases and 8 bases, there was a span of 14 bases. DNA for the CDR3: TGTGCCAGTAGAGGGCGGTGGGATGAGCAGTTCTTC. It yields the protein CASRGRWDEQFF.

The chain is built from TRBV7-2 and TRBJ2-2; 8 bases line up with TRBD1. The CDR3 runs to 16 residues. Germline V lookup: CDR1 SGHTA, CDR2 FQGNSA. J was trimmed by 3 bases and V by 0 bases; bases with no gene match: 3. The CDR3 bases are TGTGCCAGCAGCTTAGCGGGACAGGCATACACCGGGGAGCTGTTTTTT. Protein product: CASSLAGQAYTGELFF.

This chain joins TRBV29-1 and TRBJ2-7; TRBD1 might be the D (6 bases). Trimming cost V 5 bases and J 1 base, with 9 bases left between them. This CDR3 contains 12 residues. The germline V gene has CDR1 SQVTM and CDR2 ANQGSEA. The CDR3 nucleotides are TGCAGCGTTAAGACAGGATCCTACGAGCAGTACTTC. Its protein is CSVKTGSYEQYF.

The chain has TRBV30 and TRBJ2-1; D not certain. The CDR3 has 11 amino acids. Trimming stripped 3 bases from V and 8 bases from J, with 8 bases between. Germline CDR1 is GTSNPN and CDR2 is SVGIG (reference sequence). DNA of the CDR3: TGTGCCTGGAGCGACTCTTATGAGCAGTTCTTC. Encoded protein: CAWSDSYEQFF.

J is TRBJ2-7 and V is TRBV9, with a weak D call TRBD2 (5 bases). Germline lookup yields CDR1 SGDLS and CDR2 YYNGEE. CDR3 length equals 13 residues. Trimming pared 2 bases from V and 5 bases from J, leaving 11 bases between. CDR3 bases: TGTGCCAGCAGCGTTAGCGCTTACCACGAGCAGTACTTC. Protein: CASSVSAYHEQYF. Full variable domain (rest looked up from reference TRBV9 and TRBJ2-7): DSGVTQTPKHLITATGQRVTLRCSPRSGDLSVYWYQQSLDQGLQFLIQYYNGEERAKGNILERFSAQQFPDLHSELNLSSLELGDSALYFCASSVSAYHEQYFGPGTRLTVT.

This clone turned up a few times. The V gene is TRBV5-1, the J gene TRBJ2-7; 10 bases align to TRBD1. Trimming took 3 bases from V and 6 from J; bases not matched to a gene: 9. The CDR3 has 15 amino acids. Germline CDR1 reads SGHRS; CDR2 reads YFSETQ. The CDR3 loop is CASSYRDRGLGEQYF. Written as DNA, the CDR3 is TGCGCCAGCAGCTACCGGGACAGGGGTTTGGGCGAGCAGTACTTC.

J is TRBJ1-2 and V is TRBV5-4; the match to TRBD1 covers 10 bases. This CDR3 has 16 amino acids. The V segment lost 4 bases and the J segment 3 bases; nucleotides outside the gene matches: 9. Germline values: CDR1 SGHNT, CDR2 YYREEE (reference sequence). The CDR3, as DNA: TGTGCCAGCAGCACCGGGACAGGGGACCGGGACTATGGCTACACCTTC. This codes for CASSTGTGDRDYGYTF.

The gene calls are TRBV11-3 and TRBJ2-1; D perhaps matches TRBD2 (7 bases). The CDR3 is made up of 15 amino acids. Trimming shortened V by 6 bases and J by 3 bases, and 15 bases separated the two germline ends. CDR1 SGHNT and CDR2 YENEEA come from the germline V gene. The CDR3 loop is CASSFRGGGYNEQFF. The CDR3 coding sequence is TGTGCCAGCAGTTTTAGAGGGGGGGGCTACAATGAGCAGTTCTTC.